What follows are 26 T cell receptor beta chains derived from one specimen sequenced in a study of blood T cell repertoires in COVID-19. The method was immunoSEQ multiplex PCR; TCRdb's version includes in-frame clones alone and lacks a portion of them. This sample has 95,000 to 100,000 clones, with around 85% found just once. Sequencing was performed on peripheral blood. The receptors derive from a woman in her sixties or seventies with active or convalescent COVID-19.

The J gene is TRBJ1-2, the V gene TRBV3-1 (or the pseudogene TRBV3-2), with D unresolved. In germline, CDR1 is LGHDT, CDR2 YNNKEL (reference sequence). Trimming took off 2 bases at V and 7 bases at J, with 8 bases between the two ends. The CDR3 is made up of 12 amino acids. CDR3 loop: CASSQNPSGYTF. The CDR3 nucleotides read TGTGCCAGCAGCCAAAATCCCTCTGGCTACACCTTC.

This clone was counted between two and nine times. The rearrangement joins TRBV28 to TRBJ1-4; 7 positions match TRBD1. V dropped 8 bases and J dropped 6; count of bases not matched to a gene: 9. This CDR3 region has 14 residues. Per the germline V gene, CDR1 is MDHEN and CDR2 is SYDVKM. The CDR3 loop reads CASSTPGGYEKLFF. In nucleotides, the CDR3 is TGTGCCAGCTCAACCCCAGGGGGATATGAAAAACTGTTTTTT.

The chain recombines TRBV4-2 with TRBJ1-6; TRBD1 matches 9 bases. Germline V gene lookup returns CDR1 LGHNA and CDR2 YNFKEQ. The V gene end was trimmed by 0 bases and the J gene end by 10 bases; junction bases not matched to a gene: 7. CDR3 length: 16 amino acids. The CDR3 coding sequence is TGTGCCAGCAGCCAAGATCCAACAGGGGGCGGGTCACCCCTCCACTTT. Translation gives CASSQDPTGGGSPLHF.

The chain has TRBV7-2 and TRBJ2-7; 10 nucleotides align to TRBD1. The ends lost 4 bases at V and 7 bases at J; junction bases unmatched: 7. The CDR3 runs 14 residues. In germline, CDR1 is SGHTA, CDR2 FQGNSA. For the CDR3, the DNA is TGTGCCAGCAGCTCCGGGACAGGGGTGAGGGAGCAGTACTTC. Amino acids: CASSSGTGVREQYF. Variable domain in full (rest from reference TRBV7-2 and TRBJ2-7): GAGVSQSPSNKVTEKGKDVELRCDPISGHTALYWYRQSLGQGLEFLIYFQGNSAPDKSGLPSDRFSAERTGGSVSTLTIQRTQQEDSAVYLCASSSGTGVREQYFGPGTRLTVT.

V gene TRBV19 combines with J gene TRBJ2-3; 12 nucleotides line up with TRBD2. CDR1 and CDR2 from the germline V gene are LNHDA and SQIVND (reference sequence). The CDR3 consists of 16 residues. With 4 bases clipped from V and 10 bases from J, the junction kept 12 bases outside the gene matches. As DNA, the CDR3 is TGTGCCAGTAGTACTTCTAGCGGGGGGGCCCCCTGGGCGCAGTATTTT. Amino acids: CASSTSSGGAPWAQYF.

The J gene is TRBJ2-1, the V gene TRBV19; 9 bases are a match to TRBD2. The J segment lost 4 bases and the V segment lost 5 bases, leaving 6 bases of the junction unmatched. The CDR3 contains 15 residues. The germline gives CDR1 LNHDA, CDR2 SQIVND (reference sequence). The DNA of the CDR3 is TGTGCCAGTAGTGTGGGACTAGCCATTTACAATGAGCAGTTCTTC. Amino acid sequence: CASSVGLAIYNEQFF.

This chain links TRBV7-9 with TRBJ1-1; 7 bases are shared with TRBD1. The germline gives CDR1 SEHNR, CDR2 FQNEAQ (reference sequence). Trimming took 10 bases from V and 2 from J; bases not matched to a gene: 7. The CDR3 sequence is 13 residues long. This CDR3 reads CATRQGINTEAFF. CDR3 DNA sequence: TGTGCCACCAGACAGGGAATAAACACTGAAGCTTTCTTT.

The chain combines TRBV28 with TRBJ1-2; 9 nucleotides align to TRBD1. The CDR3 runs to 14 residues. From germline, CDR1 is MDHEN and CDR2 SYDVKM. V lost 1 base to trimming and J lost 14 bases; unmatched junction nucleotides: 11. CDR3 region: CASSLLTGQGLGTF. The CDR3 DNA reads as TGTGCCAGCAGTTTATTGACGGGACAGGGCCTCGGGACCTTC.

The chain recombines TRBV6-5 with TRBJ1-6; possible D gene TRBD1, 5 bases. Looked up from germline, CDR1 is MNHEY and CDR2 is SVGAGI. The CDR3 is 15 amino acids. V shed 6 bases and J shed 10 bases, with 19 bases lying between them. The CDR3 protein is CASRQSTDLGSPLHF. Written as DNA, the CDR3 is TGTGCCAGCAGACAATCGACAGATTTAGGCTCACCCCTCCACTTT.

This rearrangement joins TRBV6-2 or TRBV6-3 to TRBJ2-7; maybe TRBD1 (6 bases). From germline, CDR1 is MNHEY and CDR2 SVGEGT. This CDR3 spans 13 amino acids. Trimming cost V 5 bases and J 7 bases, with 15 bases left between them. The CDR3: CASSNNRVREQYF. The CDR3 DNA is TGTGCCAGCAGTAACAACAGGGTTCGGGAGCAGTACTTC.

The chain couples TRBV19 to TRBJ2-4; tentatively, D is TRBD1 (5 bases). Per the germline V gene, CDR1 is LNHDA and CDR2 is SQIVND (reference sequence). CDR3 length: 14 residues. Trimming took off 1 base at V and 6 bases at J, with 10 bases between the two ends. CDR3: CASSIGRVGNIQYF. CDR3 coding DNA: TGTGCCAGTAGTATAGGCAGGGTTGGAAACATTCAGTACTTC.

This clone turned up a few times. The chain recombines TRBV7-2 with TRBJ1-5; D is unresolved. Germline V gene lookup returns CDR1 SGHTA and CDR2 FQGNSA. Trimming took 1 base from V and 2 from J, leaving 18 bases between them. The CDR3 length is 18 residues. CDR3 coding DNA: TGTGCCAGCAGCTTAGGTCTTGTCGGTCGGGATGGCAATCAGCCCCAGCATTTT. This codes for CASSLGLVGRDGNQPQHF. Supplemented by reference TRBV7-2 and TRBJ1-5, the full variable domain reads GAGVSQSPSNKVTEKGKDVELRCDPISGHTALYWYRQSLGQGLEFLIYFQGNSAPDKSGLPSDRFSAERTGGSVSTLTIQRTQQEDSAVYLCASSLGLVGRDGNQPQHFGDGTRLSIL.

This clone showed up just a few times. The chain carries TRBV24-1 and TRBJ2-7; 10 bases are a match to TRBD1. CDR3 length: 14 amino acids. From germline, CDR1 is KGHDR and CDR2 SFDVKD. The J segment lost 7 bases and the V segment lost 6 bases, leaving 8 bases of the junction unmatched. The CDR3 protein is CATSTGTGVGEQYF. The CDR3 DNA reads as TGTGCCACCAGTACCGGGACAGGGGTGGGAGAGCAGTACTTC.

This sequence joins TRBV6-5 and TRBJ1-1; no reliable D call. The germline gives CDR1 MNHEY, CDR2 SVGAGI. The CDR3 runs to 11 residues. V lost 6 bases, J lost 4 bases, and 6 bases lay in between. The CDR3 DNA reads TGTGCCAGCAGGGCCCCCACTGAAGCTTTCTTT. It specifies CASRAPTEAFF.

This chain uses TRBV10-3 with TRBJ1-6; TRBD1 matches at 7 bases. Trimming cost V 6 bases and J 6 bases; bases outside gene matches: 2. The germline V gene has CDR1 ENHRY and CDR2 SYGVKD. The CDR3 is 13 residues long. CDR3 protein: CAIRGQLNSPLHF. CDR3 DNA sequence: TGTGCCATCAGGGGACAGCTTAATTCACCCCTCCACTTT.

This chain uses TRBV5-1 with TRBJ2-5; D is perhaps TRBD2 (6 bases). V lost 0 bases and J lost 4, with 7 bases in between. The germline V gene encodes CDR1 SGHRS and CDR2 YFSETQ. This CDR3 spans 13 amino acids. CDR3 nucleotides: TGCGCCAGCAGCTTGGCCGGGGGAGAGACCCAGTACTTC. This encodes CASSLAGGETQYF.

The CDR3 loop reads CAISETGQTTDTQYF. The CDR3 bases are TGTGCCATCAGTGAAACAGGACAGACCACAGATACGCAGTATTTT. V gene TRBV10-3 combines with J gene TRBJ2-3, with D possibly matching TRBD1 (6 bases). The CDR3 sequence is 15 residues long. The germline V gene has CDR1 ENHRY and CDR2 SYGVKD. Between the trimmed V and J ends, which lost 3 bases and 2 bases, there was a span of 12 bases.

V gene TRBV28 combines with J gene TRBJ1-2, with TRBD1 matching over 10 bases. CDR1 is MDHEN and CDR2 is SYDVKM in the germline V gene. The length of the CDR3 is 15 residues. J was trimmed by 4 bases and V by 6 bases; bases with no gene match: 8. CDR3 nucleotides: TGTGCCAGCAGCCCAGACAGGGGGCAACGCTATGGCTACACCTTC. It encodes CASSPDRGQRYGYTF.

The CDR3 nucleotides are TGCGCCAGCAGCTCCAGGGGGCTTCTGGCTTTCTTT. Translated, it gives CASSSRGLLAFF. The rearrangement joins TRBV5-1 to TRBJ1-1; TRBD1 aligns across 8 bases. Germline assignment: CDR1 SGHRS and CDR2 YFSETQ. This CDR3 region has 12 residues. The trim removed 3 bases at V and 11 bases at J, leaving 6 bases unmatched. Complete variable domain (other parts from reference TRBV5-1 and TRBJ1-1): KAGVTQTPRYLIKTRGQQVTLSCSPISGHRSVSWYQQTPGQGLQFLFEYFSETQRNKGNFPGRFSGRQFSNSRSEMNVSTLELGDSALYLCASSSRGLLAFFGQGTRLTVV.

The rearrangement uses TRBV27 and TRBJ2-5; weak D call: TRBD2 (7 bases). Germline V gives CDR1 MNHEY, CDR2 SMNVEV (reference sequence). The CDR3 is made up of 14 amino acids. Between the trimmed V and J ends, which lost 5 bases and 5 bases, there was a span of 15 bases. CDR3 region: CASSRKGGRETQYF. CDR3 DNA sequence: TGTGCCAGCAGTCGAAAGGGGGGGAGGGAGACCCAGTACTTC.

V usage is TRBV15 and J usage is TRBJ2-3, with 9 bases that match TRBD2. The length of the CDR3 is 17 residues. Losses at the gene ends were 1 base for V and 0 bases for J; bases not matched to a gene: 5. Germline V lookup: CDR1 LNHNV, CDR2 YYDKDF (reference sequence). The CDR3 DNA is TGTGCCACCAGCAGAGGAGGTAGCGGGGGTAGCACAGATACGCAGTATTTT. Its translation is CATSRGGSGGSTDTQYF.

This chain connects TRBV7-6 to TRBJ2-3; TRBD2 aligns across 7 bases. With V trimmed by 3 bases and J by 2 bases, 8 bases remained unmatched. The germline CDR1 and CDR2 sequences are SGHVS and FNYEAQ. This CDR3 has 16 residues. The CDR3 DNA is TGTGCCAGCAGCTTGGGGACGGGGGGAACCACAGATACGCAGTATTTT. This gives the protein CASSLGTGGTTDTQYF.

The CDR3 sequence is CASSLAREVVNYGYTF. For the CDR3, the DNA is TGTGCCAGCAGCTTAGCGCGAGAGGTAGTCAACTATGGCTACACCTTC. This chain uses TRBV7-2 with TRBJ1-2; D gene unclear. The germline V gene has CDR1 SGHTA and CDR2 FQGNSA. V lost 0 bases and J lost 2, with 13 bases in between. This CDR3 spans 16 amino acids.

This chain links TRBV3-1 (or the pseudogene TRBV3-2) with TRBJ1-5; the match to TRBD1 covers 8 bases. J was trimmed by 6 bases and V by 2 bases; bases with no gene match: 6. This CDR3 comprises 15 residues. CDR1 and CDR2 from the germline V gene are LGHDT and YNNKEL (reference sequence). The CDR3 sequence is CASSQSQGARQPQHF. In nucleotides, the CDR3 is TGTGCCAGCAGCCAATCCCAGGGGGCTCGTCAGCCCCAGCATTTT.

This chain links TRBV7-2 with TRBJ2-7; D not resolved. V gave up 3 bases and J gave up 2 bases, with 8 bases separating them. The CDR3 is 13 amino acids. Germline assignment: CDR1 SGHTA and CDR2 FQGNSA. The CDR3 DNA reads TGTGCCAGCAGCTTTGCCAGGACCTACGAGCAGTACTTC. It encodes CASSFARTYEQYF.

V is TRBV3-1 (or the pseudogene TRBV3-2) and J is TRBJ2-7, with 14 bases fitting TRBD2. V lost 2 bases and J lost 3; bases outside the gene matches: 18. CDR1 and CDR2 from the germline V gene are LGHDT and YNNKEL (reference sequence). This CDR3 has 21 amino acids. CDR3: CASSQKMDSGLAGALNYEQYF. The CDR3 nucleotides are TGTGCCAGCAGCCAAAAGATGGACTCGGGACTAGCGGGAGCACTTAACTACGAGCAGTACTTC.